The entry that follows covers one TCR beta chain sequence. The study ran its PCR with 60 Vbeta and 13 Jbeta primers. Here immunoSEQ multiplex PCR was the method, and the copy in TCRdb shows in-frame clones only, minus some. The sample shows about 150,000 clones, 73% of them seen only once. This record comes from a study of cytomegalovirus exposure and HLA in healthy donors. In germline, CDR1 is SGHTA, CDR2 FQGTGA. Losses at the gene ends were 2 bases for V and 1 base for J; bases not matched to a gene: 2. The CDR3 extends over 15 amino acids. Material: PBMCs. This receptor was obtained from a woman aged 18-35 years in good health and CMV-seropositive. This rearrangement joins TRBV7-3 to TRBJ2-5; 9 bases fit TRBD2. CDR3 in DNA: TGTGCCAGCAGCTTACTAGCGGGGCTCCAAGAGACCCAGTACTTC. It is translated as CASSLLAGLQETQYF.